Sequencing of this TCR beta chain was carried out in a study of T cells in Graves' hyperthyroidism and ophthalmopathy (dated by TCRdb to between 2019 and 2020). Describing the broader study: Peripheral blood samples were taken at initial diagnosis, before any treatment was given. The study also compared thyroid tissue and blood T-cell repertoires from five or six Graves' hyperthyroidism patients. Once sampling was done, hyperthyroidism patients were given methimazole at a starting dose of 30 mg daily, whereas ophthalmopathy patients were given high-dose intravenous methylprednisolone. The 100 discovery patients were randomly split 7:3 into training and test sets. TCR V-J signatures able to tell the groups apart were searched for in a discovery cohort of 100 patients, of whom around 43 had Graves' ophthalmopathy and roughly 59 had stable Graves' hyperthyroidism. Prospective prediction of ophthalmopathy was tested in an independent validation cohort consisting of 18 hyperthyroidism patients and approximately 16 patients who later progressed to ophthalmopathy. The paper reports TCR Vbeta CDR3 sequencing of 130 to 150 peripheral blood samples: some 44 ophthalmopathy, approximately 74 hyperthyroidism and around 17 progressor patients.

Reading from cysteine to phenylalanine, the CDR3 counts 15 amino acids. The CDR3 DNA has 45 bases and is translated from base 1. V is pared back by 3 bases and J by 3 bases, with 14 bases lying between the germline termini. CDR1 MGHRA and CDR2 YSYEKL are derived from the germline V gene. The TCR beta CDR3 regions were amplified from the RNA transcripts. A first-round RT-PCR of the TCR CDR3 used the HTBI primer set with the Qiagen OneStep RT-PCR kit. Libraries were constructed in a second round of multiplex PCR, after which size selection and purification were carried out. Libraries were sequenced paired-end with 100 bp reads on an Illumina HiSeq2000. The study's processing was this. SOAPnuke was used to process the raw data, with reads discarded if the reads contained adapters or uncalled bases, had a mean Phred below 15, or lacked an exact constant-primer or identifier match. COPE v1.2.5 was used to merge the high-quality paired reads, and each unique nucleotide sequence was defined as a clonotype. MiTCR v1.1 was used to align clonotypes to the IMGT TRBV, TRBD and TRBJ reference segments. Only V-J combinations with frequency above 0.0001, covering 99% to 99.2% of repertoires, were analysed. The TCS score was defined as the ratio of F50 (clonal expansion) to E x V (chaos), calculated using BLOSUM62-based TCRdist between CDR3 peptides within each V-J. Welch's t-statistics and random forest reduced 450 to 600 V-J features to roughly 13, which were used in a naive Bayes classifier (R e1071). TCRdb took the public reads, trimmed them with fastp at Q25, ran MiXCR for clone calling and kept in-frame beta chains. When rows share a CDR3 protein, they turn into one entry using the most common DNA and genes. These V and J calls are TCRdb output, not the study's own analysis. Recorded for this sample are more than 350,000 distinct CDR3 sequences; 12% to 15% of them occurred a single time. Of the sample, roughly a fifth falls within the top ten clones.

In the ophthalmopathy patients, disease was moderately to severely active, with a Clinical Activity Score of 3 or more, a NOSPECS grade of 4 or more, and a duration of less than 3 months. Exclusion was applied to patients with uncontrolled infections, other autoimmune diseases, pregnancy or lactation. Diagnoses relied on clinical symptoms, serum thyroxine and TRAb, thyroid ultrasound and orbital computed tomography. PBMCs were separated from 10 ml of fresh peripheral blood using Ficoll-Paque density gradient centrifugation. Total RNA was extracted with Trizol reagent, and quality was checked on an Agilent 2100 Bioanalyzer. On this clonotype: This clone's antigen is unknown. No much larger clone exists at a distance of one base, and base qualities are not known.

Overall study results and their limits: No statistical method was used to set the sample size in advance, and investigators knew the group allocation. Blood samples also contained most of the expanded thyroid clonotypes (frequency above 0.001), which suggests that blood repertoires may reflect thyroid immune responses. A model built on a 13 V-J signature distinguished ophthalmopathy from stable hyperthyroidism, reaching about 88% sensitivity and about 81% specificity in cross-validation and 80%/75% in testing. In validation, the model predicted progression to ophthalmopathy with 55% to 71% sensitivity and approximately 72% specificity, a median of approximately 6.5 months before onset.

The TCR was taken from a woman aged 55 to 70 with Graves' ophthalmopathy. Sequencing was carried out using blood. The rearranged chain carries TRBV4-1 and TRBJ2-5, and perhaps TRBD1 as D gene, on 5 matching bases. The nucleotide sequence reads as follows: TGCGCCAGCAGCCATCCCCGGCAAGGGGAAGAGACCCAGTACTTC. This codes for CASSHPRQGEETQYF.